This T cell receptor (beta chain) was observed in a study of chemoradiotherapy in HPV16-positive cancers. Turning to the study itself: Candidate HPV-specific T-cell clones and common TCR motifs came from functional assays in a couple of HPV16-positive patients.

The study's findings and limits: Functional assays defining HPV-specific T cells used only a couple of HPV16-positive patients.

Details on this clone: What it recognizes is unknown.

Germline V lookup: CDR1 MDHEN, CDR2 SYDVKM. V lost 6 bases to trimming and J lost 6 bases; unmatched junction nucleotides: 10. The CDR3 totals 14 residues. TCRdb's copy holds only in-frame clones and misses some; the assay was immunoSEQ multiplex PCR. The table shows fewer than 5,500 clones, with roughly 71% occurring only once. The source is a human donor with HPV-associated anogenital cancer. The chain combines TRBV28 with TRBJ1-2; 7 nucleotides line up with TRBD1. The material sequenced was tumor tissue, taken from a patient who underwent chemoradiotherapy. The CDR3 sequence is CASSLDDRVHGYTF. CDR3 nucleotides: TGTGCCAGCAGCCTAGACGACAGGGTACATGGCTACACCTTC.